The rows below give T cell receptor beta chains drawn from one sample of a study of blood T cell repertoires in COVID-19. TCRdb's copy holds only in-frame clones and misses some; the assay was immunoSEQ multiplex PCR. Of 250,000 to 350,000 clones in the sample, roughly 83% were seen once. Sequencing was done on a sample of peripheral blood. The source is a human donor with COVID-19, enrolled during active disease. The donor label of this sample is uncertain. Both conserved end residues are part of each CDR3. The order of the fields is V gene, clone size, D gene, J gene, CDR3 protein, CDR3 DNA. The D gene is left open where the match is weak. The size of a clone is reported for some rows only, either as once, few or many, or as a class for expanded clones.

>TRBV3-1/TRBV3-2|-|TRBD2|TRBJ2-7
CASSQGATSGIEQYF
TGTGCCAGCAGCCAAGGGGCGACTAGCGGGATCGAGCAGTACTTC
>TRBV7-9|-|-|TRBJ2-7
CASDPGTYEQYF
TGTGCCAGCGATCCCGGGACCTACGAGCAGTACTTC
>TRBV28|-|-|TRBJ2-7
CASSDPPINSEQYF
TGTGCCAGCAGCGATCCCCCCATTAATAGCGAGCAGTACTTC
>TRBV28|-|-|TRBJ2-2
CASPKFDSAPTGELFF
TGTGCCAGTCCTAAGTTCGACTCCGCCCCCACCGGGGAGCTGTTTTTT
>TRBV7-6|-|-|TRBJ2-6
CASSLATGRSGANVLTF
TGTGCCAGCAGCTTGGCGACAGGCCGCTCTGGGGCCAACGTCCTGACTTTC
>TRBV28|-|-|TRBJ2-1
CASSSRSRDNEQFF
TGTGCCAGCAGTAGTCGAAGCAGGGACAATGAGCAGTTCTTC
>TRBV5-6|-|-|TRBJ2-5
CASSGLAPETQYF
TGTGCCAGCAGTGGTCTGGCCCCAGAGACCCAGTACTTC
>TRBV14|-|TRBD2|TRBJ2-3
CASSPTRGLAGVEDTQYF
TGTGCCAGCAGCCCGACCCGAGGACTAGCGGGAGTGGAGGATACGCAGTATTTT
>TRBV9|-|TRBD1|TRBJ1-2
CASSAHGTGGAGYGYTF
TGTGCCAGCAGCGCCCACGGGACAGGGGGCGCGGGCTATGGCTACACCTTC
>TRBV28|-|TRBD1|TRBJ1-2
CASSLGQGARYGYTF
TGTGCCAGCAGTTTGGGACAGGGGGCTCGCTATGGCTACACCTTC
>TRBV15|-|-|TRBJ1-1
CATSRWDGGRDLSFF
TGTGCCACCAGCAGGTGGGATGGAGGCCGGGACTTATCTTTCTTT
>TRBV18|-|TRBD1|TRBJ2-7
CASSSDRVAYEQYF
TGTGCCAGCTCATCAGACAGGGTGGCCTACGAGCAGTACTTC
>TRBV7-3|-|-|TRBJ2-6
CASSANWAGGANVLTF
TGTGCCAGCAGCGCTAACTGGGCCGGTGGGGCCAACGTCCTGACTTTC
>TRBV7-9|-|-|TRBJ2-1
CASRSQSYNEQFF
TGTGCCAGCAGATCACAGAGTTACAATGAGCAGTTCTTC
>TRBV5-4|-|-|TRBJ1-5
CASSLGGYNQPQHF
TGTGCCAGCAGCTTGGGCGGCTACAATCAGCCCCAGCATTTT
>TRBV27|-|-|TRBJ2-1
CASRGDKSINEQFF
TGTGCCTCCCGGGGGGACAAGAGTATCAATGAGCAGTTCTTC
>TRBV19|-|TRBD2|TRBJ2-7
CASRGTSGLVSEQYF
TGTGCCAGTAGGGGGACTAGCGGCCTCGTTTCCGAGCAGTACTTC
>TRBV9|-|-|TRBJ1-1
CASSPHSTGNTEAFF
TGTGCCAGCAGCCCACACTCGACAGGGAACACTGAAGCTTTCTTT
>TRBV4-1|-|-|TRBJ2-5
CASSQTSQETQYF
TGCGCCAGCAGCCAAACATCCCAAGAGACCCAGTACTTC
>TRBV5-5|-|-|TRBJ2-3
CASSWVQGEYF
TGTGCCAGCAGCTGGGTACAAGGAGAGTATTTT
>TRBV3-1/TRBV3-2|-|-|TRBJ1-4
CASSQGGSAEKLFF
TGTGCCAGCAGCCAAGGCGGGTCAGCGGAAAAACTGTTTTTT
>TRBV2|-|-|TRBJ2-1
CASSGVARQFF
TGTGCCAGCAGTGGAGTTGCGAGGCAGTTCTTC
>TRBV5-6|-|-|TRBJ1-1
CASSPSSYDTEAFF
TGTGCCAGCAGCCCCTCTAGTTATGACACTGAAGCTTTCTTT
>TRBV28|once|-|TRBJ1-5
CASTNRDWNQPQHF
TGTGCCAGCACCAACAGGGATTGGAATCAGCCCCAGCATTTT
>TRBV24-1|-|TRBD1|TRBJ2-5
CATSGTLGDRDGETQYF
TGTGCCACCAGTGGTACCCTGGGGGACAGGGACGGAGAGACCCAGTACTTC
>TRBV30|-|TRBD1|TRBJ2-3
CAWTLGGEDTQYF
TGTGCCTGGACTCTAGGGGGCGAAGATACGCAGTATTTT
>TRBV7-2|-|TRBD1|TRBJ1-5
CASREGTGGNQPQHF
TGTGCCAGCAGGGAGGGGACAGGGGGTAATCAGCCCCAGCATTTT
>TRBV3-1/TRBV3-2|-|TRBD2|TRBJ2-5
CASSQGSGTQETQYF
TGTGCCAGCAGCCAAGGTAGCGGGACCCAAGAGACCCAGTACTTC
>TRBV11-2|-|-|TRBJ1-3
CASSSRGAGNTIYF
TGTGCCAGCAGCTCTCGGGGGGCTGGAAACACCATATATTTT
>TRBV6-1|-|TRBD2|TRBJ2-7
CASSEPGLAQTYEQYF
TGTGCCAGCAGTGAGCCGGGACTAGCGCAAACCTACGAGCAGTACTTC
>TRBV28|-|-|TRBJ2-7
CASSLAGSYEQYF
TGTGCCAGCAGTCTTGCAGGGTCGTACGAGCAGTACTTC
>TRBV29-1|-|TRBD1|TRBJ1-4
CSAKLGGAPNEKLFF
TGCAGCGCCAAACTAGGGGGCGCGCCTAATGAAAAACTGTTTTTT
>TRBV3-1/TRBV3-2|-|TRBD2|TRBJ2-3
CASSQSMTSGTQYF
TGTGCCAGCAGCCAATCCATGACTAGCGGGACGCAGTATTTT
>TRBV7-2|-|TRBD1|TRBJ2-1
CASSWTGGAYNEQFF
TGTGCCAGCAGCTGGACAGGGGGCGCCTACAATGAGCAGTTCTTC
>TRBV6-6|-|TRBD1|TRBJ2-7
CASSTERTGTGNEQYF
TGTGCCAGCAGCACTGAAAGAACCGGGACAGGGAACGAGCAGTACTTC
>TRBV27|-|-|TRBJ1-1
CASSFLGGDTEAFF
TGTGCCAGCAGTTTTCTAGGGGGGGACACTGAAGCTTTCTTT
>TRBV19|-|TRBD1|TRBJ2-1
CASRPGQGTYNEQFF
TGTGCCAGTAGACCAGGACAGGGTACCTACAATGAGCAGTTCTTC
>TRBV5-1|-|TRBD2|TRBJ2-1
CASWDSGLAGYNEQFF
TGCGCCAGCTGGGACTCGGGACTAGCGGGATACAATGAGCAGTTCTTC
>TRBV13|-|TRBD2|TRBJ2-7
CASSTRGLAGGLYEQYF
TGTGCCAGCAGCACACGGGGACTAGCGGGAGGTTTGTACGAGCAGTACTTC
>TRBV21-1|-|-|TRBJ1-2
CASSRPGGTYGYTF
TGTGCCAGCAGCAGGCCAGGGGGGACCTATGGCTACACCTTC
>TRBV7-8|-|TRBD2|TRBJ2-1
CASSLVGLAGGNEQFF
TGTGCCAGCAGCTTAGTTGGACTAGCGGGCGGCAATGAGCAGTTCTTC
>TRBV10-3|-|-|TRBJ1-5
CAISAQGQGQPQHF
TGTGCCATCAGCGCTCAGGGCCAGGGTCAGCCCCAGCATTTT
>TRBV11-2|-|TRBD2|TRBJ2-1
CASSLDLVGGNEQFF
TGTGCCAGCAGCTTAGATCTGGTCGGGGGGAATGAGCAGTTCTTC
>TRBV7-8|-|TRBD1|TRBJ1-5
CASSPTGGGHQPQHF
TGTGCCAGCAGCCCTACAGGGGGCGGGCATCAGCCCCAGCATTTT
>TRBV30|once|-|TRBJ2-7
CALTSNSYEQYF
TGTGCCCTAACCTCGAATTCCTACGAGCAGTACTTC
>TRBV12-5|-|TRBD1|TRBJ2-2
CASGLARTGGITGELFF
TGTGCTAGTGGTTTAGCCCGGACAGGGGGAATTACCGGGGAGCTGTTTTTT
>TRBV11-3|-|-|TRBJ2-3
CASSSLRQSDTQYF
TGTGCCAGCAGCTCCTTGCGACAGTCAGATACGCAGTATTTT
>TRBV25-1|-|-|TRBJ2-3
CASSTDSPTQYF
TGTGCCAGCAGTACTGACAGCCCGACGCAGTATTTT
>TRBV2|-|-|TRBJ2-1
CASNPGREKNEQFF
TGTGCCAGCAACCCGGGACGGGAGAAGAATGAGCAGTTCTTC
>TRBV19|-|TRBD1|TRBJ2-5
CASSIGTGYIQETQYF
TGTGCCAGTAGTATAGGGACAGGGTATATCCAAGAGACCCAGTACTTC
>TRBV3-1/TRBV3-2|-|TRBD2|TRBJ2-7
CASSQVGGVTGGWNF
TGTGCCAGCAGCCAAGTCGGAGGGGTTACGGGAGGGTGGAACTTC
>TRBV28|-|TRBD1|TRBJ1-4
CASRRTGELLNEKLFF
TGTGCCAGCAGGCGGACAGGGGAGTTACTTAATGAAAAACTGTTTTTT
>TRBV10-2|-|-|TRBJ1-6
CASGTGQSSPLHF
TGCGCCAGCGGTACGGGACAAAGTTCACCCCTCCACTTT
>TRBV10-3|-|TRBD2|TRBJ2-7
CAISLAGAYEQYF
TGTGCCATCTCTCTAGCGGGAGCGTACGAGCAGTACTTC
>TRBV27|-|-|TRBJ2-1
CASSLIGDNEQFF
TGTGCCAGCAGTCTTATCGGGGACAATGAGCAGTTCTTC
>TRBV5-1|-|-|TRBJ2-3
CASNSLGGTDTQYF
TGCGCCAGCAACTCCCTAGGGGGAACAGATACGCAGTATTTT
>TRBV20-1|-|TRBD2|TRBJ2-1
CSASRGDEQFF
TGCAGTGCTTCTCGGGGGGATGAGCAGTTCTTC